The clone carrying this T cell receptor (beta chain) was seen more than once but under ten times. Libraries of TCR beta came from iRepertoire HTBI primers plus Arm-PCR of CDR3 regions. TCRdb redid the calling of the multiplex PCR reads with MiXCR, one entry per CDR3 protein. The data contain 440,000 or so distinct CDR3 sequences, 16% of them singletons. The CDR3 is 13 residues long. CDR1 LNHNV and CDR2 YYDKDF come from the germline V gene (reference sequence). V was trimmed by 0 bases and J by 8 bases, leaving 5 bases between them. The record originates from a study of regulatory T cells in long-lasting Graves disease. Time point reported: newly diagnosed GD, antithyroid drugs for less than 3 months. RNA isolated from PBMCs was used to make the TCR library. These records were also assigned to another study, of T cells in Graves' hyperthyroidism and ophthalmopathy.

The rearrangement uses TRBV15 and TRBJ1-6, with no clear D. The sequencing used peripheral blood mononuclear cells (PBMCs), collected at new diagnosis, from a patient treated with antithyroid drugs. The TCR was taken from a woman aged 30 to 39 with Graves disease. CDR3 sequence (DNA): TGTGCCACCAGCAGAGATCCCCATTCACCCCTCCACTTT. It is translated as CATSRDPHSPLHF.